The 32 T cell receptor beta chains listed next were all sequenced from one sample in a study of T-cell reconstitution after alpha-beta-depleted transplantation in children listed by TCRdb under 2016. Receptor amplification or capture employed PCR. Instrument used: Illumina HiSeq 2500. Molecular barcoding was employed in the preparation of TCR libraries, with unique molecular identifiers being used to normalize TCRbeta repertoire quantification. The public reads were reprocessed in TCRdb via fastp at Q25 and MiXCR, keeping in-frame beta chains. For every CDR3 protein sequence, its rows merge into one entry that carries the most common genes and DNA. This sample lists more than 550,000 distinct CDR3 sequences; 10% were detected once. Less than 5% of the sample is taken by the ten largest. The sample in question was PBMCs from the stem cell graft donor, obtained from the stem cell graft. Source of these receptors: a human donor who donated a stem cell graft to a child with acute myeloid leukemia.

This clonotype came up many times. V and J are TRBV6-1 and TRBJ2-5; tentatively, D is TRBD1 (6 bases). With 6 bases removed from V and 0 bases from J, the gap between germline ends came to 11 bases. This CDR3 region has 14 residues. Germline V lookup: CDR1 MNHNS, CDR2 SASEGT. DNA of the CDR3: TGTGCCAGCAGAAACGGACAGTACCAAGAGACCCAGTACTTC. It specifies CASRNGQYQETQYF.

This chain links TRBV20-1 with TRBJ2-3; TRBD2 matches at 12 bases. CDR1 and CDR2 from the germline V gene are DFQATT and SNEGSKA (reference sequence). This CDR3 comprises 17 residues. Trimming at V came to 4 bases and at J to 1 base, leaving 9 bases not matched to a gene. The CDR3 DNA reads TGCAGTGCTAAAGGACTAGCGGGGTTCAGAGGCACAGATACGCAGTATTTT. It is translated as CSAKGLAGFRGTDTQYF.

There are a few counts of this clonotype. The V and J genes are TRBV5-6 and TRBJ2-2; D is uncertain. Germline CDR1 is SGHDT and CDR2 is YYEEEE. Trimming cost V 4 bases and J 0 bases, with 7 bases left between them. This CDR3 region has 14 residues. The CDR3 region has the DNA TGTGCCAGCAGCCCCATCGCGAACACCGGGGAGCTGTTTTTT. Protein sequence: CASSPIANTGELFF.

In this sample, this clonotype turned up many times. The chain has TRBV10-2 and TRBJ2-1; 7 bases are a match to TRBD2. The CDR3 is 16 amino acids. Germline CDR1 is WSHSY and CDR2 is SAAADI. J lost 5 bases, V lost 3 bases, and 10 bases had no gene match. In DNA, the CDR3 is TGCGCCAGCAGTGACGTCGGACTAGGGGCTGACAATGAGCAGTTCTTC. Its protein is CASSDVGLGADNEQFF.

In this sample, this clonotype turned up a few times. The chain recombines TRBV28 with TRBJ2-7; D ambiguous. The length of the CDR3 is 13 residues. The germline gives CDR1 MDHEN, CDR2 SYDVKM. V lost 10 bases, J lost 2 bases, and 15 bases lay in between. CDR3 nucleotides: TGTGCCATCCAAAGCCGGCCCACCTACGAGCAGTACTTC. It encodes CAIQSRPTYEQYF.

This chain uses TRBV7-3 with TRBJ1-1; D might be TRBD1 (5 bases). The CDR3 spans 14 residues. The germline V and J ends were trimmed by 4 bases and 1 base, with 10 bases remaining between them. In germline, CDR1 is SGHTA, CDR2 FQGTGA. The CDR3 bases are TGTGCCAGCAGCTCTGGCGGGACGAACACTGAAGCTTTCTTT. This sequence encodes CASSSGGTNTEAFF.

This chain uses TRBV7-2 with TRBJ2-7; perhaps TRBD1 as D (5 bases). Per germline, CDR1 SGHTA and CDR2 FQGNSA. V gave up 5 bases and J gave up 6 bases, with 17 bases separating them. The CDR3 is made up of 14 amino acids. CDR3 protein: CASSTTQGVSEQYF. CDR3 DNA: TGTGCCAGCAGCACTACCCAAGGGGTAAGCGAGCAGTACTTC.

This clonotype was detected ten times or more. This chain connects TRBV6-5 to TRBJ1-3, with 9 bases that match TRBD1. This CDR3 comprises 14 residues. Germline V gives CDR1 MNHEY, CDR2 SVGAGI. The trim removed 5 bases at V and 7 bases at J, leaving 6 bases unmatched. DNA of the CDR3: TGTGCCAGCAGTCGGGACAGGGTGGCTAACACCATATATTTT. This encodes CASSRDRVANTIYF.

This clonotype was seen a handful of times. This sequence joins TRBV7-3 and TRBJ2-7; TRBD1 is a possible D gene (6 bases). This CDR3 spans 14 amino acids. Germline lookup yields CDR1 SGHTA and CDR2 FQGTGA. V shed 4 bases and J shed 2 bases, with 12 bases lying between them. The CDR3 bases are TGTGCCAGCAGCTCCCGGACAGAAACCTACGAGCAGTACTTC. It specifies CASSSRTETYEQYF.

The gene calls are TRBV20-1 and TRBJ2-7, with 10 nucleotides matching TRBD2. Losses at the gene ends were 3 bases for V and 4 bases for J; bases not matched to a gene: 6. This CDR3 is built from 14 residues. The germline V gene has CDR1 DFQATT and CDR2 SNEGSKA (reference sequence). Here the CDR3 reads CSARESGRGYEQYF. The CDR3 DNA follows: TGCAGTGCTAGGGAAAGCGGGAGGGGGTACGAGCAGTACTTC.

This clonotype was detected only a few times. The rearrangement uses TRBV18 and TRBJ1-3; D may be TRBD1 (6 bases). Looked up from germline, CDR1 is KGHSH and CDR2 is LQKENI. V lost 3 bases, J lost 4 bases, and 10 bases lay in between. This CDR3 region has 14 residues. CDR3 amino acids: CASSPVGGGNTIYF. DNA of the CDR3: TGTGCCAGCTCACCGGTCGGGGGCGGAAACACCATATATTTT.

The gene calls are TRBV14 and TRBJ2-7; 8 bases are a match to TRBD2. The CDR3 covers 19 residues. Germline loops: CDR1 SGHDN, CDR2 FVKESK. Unmatched junction bases numbered 18, after V lost 1 base and J lost 4 bases. CDR3: CASSQVPGTSVSREYEQYF. The CDR3 bases are TGTGCCAGCAGCCAAGTTCCCGGGACTAGTGTGTCCCGAGAATACGAGCAGTACTTC.

V usage is TRBV20-1 and J usage is TRBJ1-5; D uncertain. CDR1 and CDR2 (germline): DFQATT, SNEGSKA (reference sequence). With 4 bases removed from V and 0 bases from J, the gap between germline ends came to 10 bases. This CDR3 is 14 amino acids long. The CDR3 DNA reads as TGCAGTGCTACAAATCGGGGTAGCAATCAGCCCCAGCATTTT. This translates into CSATNRGSNQPQHF.

This clonotype was counted ten times or more. The gene calls are TRBV29-1 and TRBJ2-3; D perhaps matches TRBD2 (5 bases). V lost 5 bases and J lost 1, with 7 bases in between. This CDR3 is built from 12 residues. Germline lookup yields CDR1 SQVTM and CDR2 ANQGSEA. CDR3 DNA: TGCAGCGTTATTAGCGGCACAGATACGCAGTATTTT. Amino acid sequence: CSVISGTDTQYF.

The rearrangement links TRBV6-1 to TRBJ2-7; TRBD2 matches 8 bases. The trim removed 6 bases at V and 2 bases at J, leaving 9 bases unmatched. Per germline, CDR1 MNHNS and CDR2 SASEGT. There are 15 residues in the CDR3. The CDR3 DNA follows: TGTGCCAGCAGCCCTAAGCCGGGAGGGGCCTACGAGCAGTACTTC. Translated: CASSPKPGGAYEQYF.

The chain couples TRBV11-2 to TRBJ2-3; tentative D call: TRBD2 (6 bases). The germline V gene encodes CDR1 SGHAT and CDR2 FQNNGV. The CDR3 spans 16 residues. The V gene lost 5 bases and the J gene lost 1 base, with 16 bases spanning the gap. CDR3 loop: CASSTRTSRRTDTQYF. For the CDR3, the DNA is TGTGCCAGCAGCACCCGAACTAGCCGCCGCACAGATACGCAGTATTTT.

This rearrangement joins TRBV24-1 to TRBJ1-1, with a tentative D call TRBD1 (6 bases). Looked up from germline, CDR1 is KGHDR and CDR2 is SFDVKD. This CDR3 spans 13 amino acids. Trimming removed 7 bases at V and 6 bases at J, with 14 bases between. CDR3 amino acids: CATRAGGLPEAFF. The CDR3 DNA follows: TGTGCCACCAGGGCGGGGGGCTTGCCTGAAGCTTTCTTT.

This chain links TRBV7-2 with TRBJ2-2; no clear D. The ends were cut back, 2 bases at V and 6 bases at J, with 13 bases in the middle. Germline CDR1 reads SGHTA; CDR2 reads FQGNSA. The length of the CDR3 is 15 residues. CDR3 in DNA: TGTGCCAGCAGCTTACTTGGGCTGACGGCCGGGGAGCTGTTTTTT. This encodes CASSLLGLTAGELFF.

The chain couples TRBV29-1 to TRBJ2-7; a possible D gene is TRBD1 (5 bases). The CDR3 has 13 amino acids. Looked up from germline, CDR1 is SQVTM and CDR2 is ANQGSEA. With 6 bases removed from V and 1 base from J, the gap between germline ends came to 13 bases. CDR3: CSVEDTESYEQYF. CDR3 coding DNA: TGCAGCGTCGAGGACACGGAGTCCTACGAGCAGTACTTC.

This clonotype turned up a few times. The chain uses TRBV20-1 and TRBJ2-5; perhaps D is TRBD1 or TRBD2 (6 bases each). This CDR3 comprises 16 residues. The V gene's germline CDR1 is DFQATT and CDR2 SNEGSKA (reference sequence). Trimming stripped 6 bases from V and 7 bases from J, with 27 bases between. CDR3 residues: CSARIGGRVHLGTQYF. The CDR3 region has the DNA TGCAGTGCCCGCATAGGGGGGCGAGTCCATTTGGGGACCCAGTACTTC.

The CDR3 spells CASSLTRALATDTQYF. DNA of the CDR3: TGTGCCAGCAGCTTAACTCGAGCACTAGCCACAGATACGCAGTATTTT. The V call is TRBV7-9, the J call TRBJ2-3; TRBD2 might be the D (6 bases). Germline V gives CDR1 SEHNR, CDR2 FQNEAQ (reference sequence). Trimming removed 2 bases from V and 2 bases from J, with 14 bases in between. CDR3 size: 16 residues.

In its sample, this clonotype was seen many times. The genes are TRBV29-1 and TRBJ2-1, with D tentatively TRBD1 (6 bases). Trimming took off 6 bases at V and 6 bases at J, with 18 bases between the two ends. This CDR3 has 14 amino acids. Germline CDR1 and CDR2: SQVTM and ANQGSEA. CDR3 DNA sequence: TGCAGCGTAAAAGGGGAGACAGGAGTCAATGAGCAGTTCTTC. Translation gives CSVKGETGVNEQFF.

This clonotype was seen repeatedly, ten times or more. The gene calls are TRBV24-1 and TRBJ2-5; 7 bases fit TRBD2. CDR1 is KGHDR, CDR2 SFDVKD, per germline. This CDR3 comprises 14 residues. V was clipped by 0 bases and J by 5 bases; unmatched bases: 2. The CDR3 DNA reads as TGTGCCACCAGTGATTTGCGGCGGGGGGAGACCCAGTACTTC. Translated: CATSDLRRGETQYF.

The rearrangement links TRBV6-2 or TRBV6-3 to TRBJ2-5; 8 bases match TRBD1. In germline, CDR1 is MNHEY, CDR2 SVGEGT. This CDR3 region has 17 residues. The ends lost 4 bases at V and 1 base at J; junction bases unmatched: 11. CDR3 region: CASSFNPRDRTQETQYF. For the CDR3, the DNA is TGTGCCAGCAGTTTCAACCCCCGGGACAGGACCCAAGAGACCCAGTACTTC.

This clonotype was observed many times. The chain joins TRBV9 to TRBJ1-1; TRBD1 agrees at 9 bases. From germline, CDR1 is SGDLS and CDR2 YYNGEE. The CDR3 length is 15 residues. V was pared by 4 bases and J by 0 bases, with 4 bases of the junction left unmatched. The CDR3 spells CASSRGQGMNTEAFF. CDR3 DNA: TGTGCCAGCAGCCGTGGACAGGGGATGAACACTGAAGCTTTCTTT.

This clonotype was observed a few times. The rearrangement uses TRBV18 and TRBJ1-5; D is undetermined. Per the germline V gene, CDR1 is KGHSH and CDR2 is LQKENI. The CDR3 runs to 14 residues. Trimming stripped 2 bases from V and 0 bases from J, with 5 bases between. CDR3: CASSPGDSNQPQHF. The DNA of the CDR3 is TGTGCCAGCTCACCAGGGGATAGCAATCAGCCCCAGCATTTT. Drawing the rest from reference TRBV18 and TRBJ1-5, the complete variable domain is NAGVMQNPRHLVRRRGQEARLRCSPMKGHSHVYWYRQLPEEGLKFMVYLQKENIIDESGMPKERFSAEFPKEGPSILRIQQVVRGDSAAYFCASSPGDSNQPQHFGDGTRLSIL.

This clonotype was seen more than once but under ten times. This sequence joins TRBV19 and TRBJ2-5, with unresolved D. This CDR3 has 13 amino acids. The V end was cut by 4 bases, the J end by 3 bases, with 9 bases between. Per the germline V gene, CDR1 is LNHDA and CDR2 is SQIVND (reference sequence). The CDR3 here is CASSNRREETQYF. CDR3 nucleotides: TGTGCCAGTAGTAACCGCCGGGAAGAGACCCAGTACTTC.

The sample holds many counts of this clonotype. The CDR3 region is CASSEALRLLAGNTGELFF. The DNA for the CDR3 is TGTGCCAGCAGTGAAGCGCTTCGTCTTCTAGCGGGAAACACCGGGGAGCTGTTTTTT. The genes are TRBV6-1 and TRBJ2-2; 9 bases are shared with TRBD2. V trimming: 0 bases; J trimming: 2 bases; junction bases outside the gene matches: 10. Looked up from germline, CDR1 is MNHNS and CDR2 is SASEGT. The CDR3 extends over 19 amino acids.

The CDR3: CSARGVRSILRPGGTEAFF. CDR3 bases: TGCAGTGCTAGAGGGGTCCGATCTATCCTCCGACCCGGGGGGACTGAAGCTTTCTTT. J is TRBJ1-1 and V is TRBV20-1; perhaps TRBD1 as D (5 bases). The CDR3 contains 19 residues. Looked up from germline, CDR1 is DFQATT and CDR2 is SNEGSKA (reference sequence). With 1 base removed from V and 5 bases from J, the gap between germline ends came to 29 bases.

This clonotype showed up many times. The chain employs TRBV9 and TRBJ1-2; 7 positions agree with TRBD1. The CDR3 has 18 amino acids. Losses at the gene ends were 3 bases for V and 0 bases for J; bases not matched to a gene: 14. The germline gives CDR1 SGDLS, CDR2 YYNGEE. The CDR3 loop reads CASSGYQGQAQTNYGYTF. For the CDR3, the DNA is TGTGCCAGCAGCGGATACCAAGGACAGGCCCAAACTAACTATGGCTACACCTTC.

This rearrangement joins TRBV5-1 to TRBJ2-7; D remains unclear. Germline CDR1 is SGHRS and CDR2 is YFSETQ. Deletions cut 5 bases from V and 0 bases from J, with 15 bases between. The CDR3 totals 15 residues. CDR3 loop: CASSQGRTRSYEQYF. The CDR3 DNA reads TGCGCCAGCAGTCAAGGTCGAACGCGCTCCTACGAGCAGTACTTC.

This clonotype has at least ten counts. The rearrangement links TRBV6-2 or TRBV6-3 to TRBJ2-7; D remains ambiguous. This CDR3 contains 14 residues. V lost 3 bases and J lost 0, with 9 bases in between. Germline assignment: CDR1 MNHEY and CDR2 SVGEGT. CDR3 amino acids: CASSYIGFSYEQYF. The CDR3 DNA reads as TGTGCCAGCAGTTATATCGGGTTCTCCTACGAGCAGTACTTC.